What follows are 8 T cell receptor beta chains derived from one specimen sequenced in a study of cytomegalovirus exposure and HLA in healthy donors. Assay used: immunoSEQ multiplex PCR; TCRdb lists only in-frame clones, some missing. The repertoire includes 150,000 to 250,000 clones, 80% to 90% of them detected once, and roughly 1.2% sits in the top ten. Sequencing was carried out using PBMCs. The receptors stem from a woman in her 30s in good health and CMV-seronegative.

The V call is TRBV7-3, the J call TRBJ2-1; 9 nucleotides line up with TRBD1. Germline loops: CDR1 SGHTA, CDR2 FQGTGA. J gave up 0 bases and V 5 bases, and 17 bases lay outside the gene matches. The CDR3 length is 20 residues. CDR3 amino acids: CASSLHGTGTSSSSYNEQFF. The CDR3 nucleotides are TGTGCCAGCAGCCTCCACGGGACAGGGACTTCATCTAGCTCCTACAATGAGCAGTTCTTC. The whole variable domain, remainder taken from reference TRBV7-3 and TRBJ2-1, is GAGVSQTPSNKVTEKGKYVELRCDPISGHTALYWYRQSLGQGPEFLIYFQGTGAADDSGLPNDRFFAVRPEGSVSTLKIQRTERGDSAVYLCASSLHGTGTSSSSYNEQFFGPGTRLTVL.

This chain connects TRBV27 to TRBJ2-2; 8 bases are shared with TRBD1. Germline CDR1 is MNHEY and CDR2 is SMNVEV (reference sequence). The trim removed 6 bases at V and 6 bases at J, leaving 12 bases unmatched. The CDR3 runs to 16 residues. As DNA, the CDR3 is TGTGCCAGCAGACCGGCCGGGACAGGAATCCCCGGGGAGCTGTTTTTT. Protein product: CASRPAGTGIPGELFF.

The chain carries TRBV5-1 and TRBJ2-7; TRBD1 is a possible D gene (6 bases). CDR3 length: 14 amino acids. From germline, CDR1 is SGHRS and CDR2 YFSETQ. V lost 0 bases to trimming and J lost 5 bases, with 12 bases between them. The DNA for the CDR3 is TGCGCCAGCAGCTTGGTTGCAGGGGTCCACGAGCAGTACTTC. Translated: CASSLVAGVHEQYF.

The genes are TRBV7-7 and TRBJ2-3; 7 bases are a match to TRBD2. With V trimmed by 3 bases and J by 3 bases, 6 bases remained unmatched. Germline CDR1 and CDR2: SSHAT and FNYEAQ (reference sequence). This CDR3 contains 15 residues. The CDR3 sequence: CASSFSTGGTDTQYF. The CDR3 nucleotides read TGTGCCAGCAGCTTTAGTACGGGAGGTACAGATACGCAGTATTTT.

V usage is TRBV27 and J usage is TRBJ2-7; no clear D. The CDR3 runs 15 residues. The ends were cut back, 1 base at V and 0 bases at J, with 10 bases in the middle. Germline V lookup: CDR1 MNHEY, CDR2 SMNVEV (reference sequence). This CDR3 is CASSLLAASSYEQYF. The DNA of the CDR3 is TGTGCCAGCAGTTTATTGGCGGCTAGCTCCTACGAGCAGTACTTC.

The J gene is TRBJ1-1, the V gene TRBV5-1, with 7 bases matching TRBD1. The CDR3 contains 14 residues. V shed 2 bases, J shed 5 bases, and the junction held 6 bases outside the gene matches. Germline CDR1 and CDR2: SGHRS and YFSETQ. Written as DNA, the CDR3 is TGCGCCAGCAGCTTATCGAGGGGGCGAACTGAAGCTTTCTTT. Its protein product is CASSLSRGRTEAFF.

V usage is TRBV5-1 and J usage is TRBJ2-2; perhaps TRBD1 as D (6 bases). This CDR3 spans 14 amino acids. Germline V lookup: CDR1 SGHRS, CDR2 YFSETQ. Trimming left V 3 bases short and J 5 bases short, with 11 bases between. In nucleotides, the CDR3 is TGCGCCAGCAGCTCGGCACAGGGTACCGGGGAGCTGTTTTTT. Protein sequence: CASSSAQGTGELFF.

The chain combines TRBV2 with TRBJ2-7; TRBD2 aligns across 8 bases. This CDR3 has 13 residues. The V gene's germline CDR1 is SNHLY and CDR2 FYNNEI. After removal of 8 bases from V and 4 bases from J, the junction contained 7 bases not matched to a gene. For the CDR3, the DNA is TGTGCCAGCCGATCACTAGCGGAGTACGAGCAGTACTTC. It is translated as CASRSLAEYEQYF. Using reference TRBV2 and TRBJ2-7 for the parts outside the CDR3, the full variable domain is EPEVTQTPSHQVTQMGQEVILRCVPISNHLYFYWYRQILGQKVEFLVSFYNNEISEKSEIFDDQFSVERPDGSNFTLKIRSTKLEDSAMYFCASRSLAEYEQYFGPGTRLTVT.